One sample yielded the 20 T cell receptor beta chains listed below, sequenced in a study of shared clonotypes between healthy human individuals. Sequencing used immunoSEQ multiplex PCR; TCRdb keeps in-frame clones, though not all of them. The sample lists about 2.4 million clones, more than 85% occurring once. The sample taken for sequencing was naive CD4+ T cells from PBMCs. Subset described: CD45RA+ positively selected. These receptors all stem from a man younger than 35 in good health. Some clones in this sample may be carry-over from other donors' samples.

Concerning this clone: Other DNA sequences in the sample encode the same CDR3. This rearrangement joins TRBV9 to TRBJ1-2; 8 bases line up with TRBD1. Germline lookup yields CDR1 SGDLS and CDR2 YYNGEE. The CDR3 contains 14 residues. The ends lost 4 bases at V and 2 bases at J; junction bases unmatched: 4. CDR3 loop: CASSPRTGNYGYTF. In DNA form, the CDR3 reads TGTGCCAGCAGCCCAAGGACAGGGAACTATGGCTACACCTTC.

V is TRBV5-1 and J is TRBJ2-1; D is unclear. Per the germline V gene, CDR1 is SGHRS and CDR2 is YFSETQ. The V end was cut by 4 bases, the J end by 15 bases, with 17 bases between. This CDR3 comprises 12 residues. The chain's CDR3 is CASSLPSWPLFF. CDR3 coding DNA: TGCGCCAGCAGCCTCCCCTCGTGGCCGCTGTTCTTC.

This clone occurred once. The genes are TRBV6-1 and TRBJ1-1, with D possibly matching TRBD1 (6 bases). The germline gives CDR1 MNHNS, CDR2 SASEGT. V was cut by 2 bases and J by 8 bases, with 18 bases left in between. This CDR3 contains 15 residues. The CDR3 region is CASSEPQRQGQEAFF. Written as DNA, the CDR3 is TGTGCCAGCAGTGAACCCCAGAGGCAGGGGCAAGAAGCTTTCTTT.

V gene TRBV9 combines with J gene TRBJ1-1, with a possible D match to TRBD1 (5 bases). Trimming pared 3 bases from V and 1 base from J, leaving 10 bases between. This CDR3 is built from 14 residues. Germline V gene lookup returns CDR1 SGDLS and CDR2 YYNGEE. The CDR3 DNA reads as TGTGCCAGCAGCGGGTCCGGGGGGAACACTGAAGCTTTCTTT. It specifies CASSGSGGNTEAFF.

DNA for the CDR3: TGTGCCAGCAGTTTCCCGGGACAGCTGAACACCGGGGAGCTGTTTTTT. Encoded protein: CASSFPGQLNTGELFF. The chain combines TRBV28 with TRBJ2-2, with 7 bases matching TRBD1. V dropped 3 bases and J dropped 1; count of bases not matched to a gene: 5. This CDR3 region has 16 residues. Germline V gene lookup returns CDR1 MDHEN and CDR2 SYDVKM.

Of note for this clone: Other DNA variants within this sample encode the same CDR3. Here the CDR3 reads CASSPLAGGTGELFF. CDR3 DNA sequence: TGTGCCAGCAGCCCACTAGCGGGAGGGACCGGGGAGCTGTTTTTT. The chain is built from TRBV11-2 and TRBJ2-2; 13 nucleotides agree with TRBD2. The CDR3 is 15 amino acids. The J segment lost 5 bases and the V segment lost 5 bases, leaving 2 bases of the junction unmatched. CDR1 and CDR2 (germline): SGHAT, FQNNGV. Supplemented by reference TRBV11-2 and TRBJ2-2, the full variable domain reads EAGVAQSPRYKIIEKRQSVAFWCNPISGHATLYWYQQILGQGPKLLIQFQNNGVVDDSQLPKDRFSAERLKGVDSTLKIQPAKLEDSAVYLCASSPLAGGTGELFFGEGSRLTVL.

The V gene is TRBV28, the J gene TRBJ1-1; tentatively, D is TRBD1 (6 bases). V was cut by 3 bases and J by 7 bases, with 21 bases left in between. CDR1 MDHEN and CDR2 SYDVKM come from the germline V gene. There are 16 residues in the CDR3. CDR3 residues: CASSLRQGISYGEAFF. Here the CDR3 DNA reads TGTGCCAGCAGTTTGCGGCAGGGGATATCGTATGGTGAAGCTTTCTTT.

CDR3 DNA sequence: TGTGCCAGCAGTTACGCTTCTGGGACCCCAGAGACCCAGTACTTC. Translation gives CASSYASGTPETQYF. The J gene is TRBJ2-5, the V gene TRBV6-5; D may correspond to TRBD1 or TRBD2 (5 bases each). Germline values: CDR1 MNHEY, CDR2 SVGAGI. The CDR3 contains 15 residues. Trimming cost V 2 bases and J 4 bases, with 14 bases left between them.

The rearrangement uses TRBV7-3 and TRBJ2-4; D might be TRBD2 (6 bases). V lost 0 bases, J lost 5 bases, and 11 bases lay in between. This CDR3 is 15 amino acids long. The germline gives CDR1 SGHTA, CDR2 FQGTGA. The CDR3 region has the DNA TGTGCCAGCAGCTTAACGCGGGAATTCCAAAACATTCAGTACTTC. It specifies CASSLTREFQNIQYF.

The V gene is TRBV11-2, the J gene TRBJ1-3; no clear D. CDR3 size: 12 residues. Trimming cost V 5 bases and J 5 bases, with 7 bases left between them. Germline lookup yields CDR1 SGHAT and CDR2 FQNNGV. The CDR3 DNA is TGTGCCAGCAGCCCCGACCGAAACACCATATATTTT. This translates into CASSPDRNTIYF.

V and J are TRBV4-2 and TRBJ2-1; D is ambiguous. CDR1 is LGHNA and CDR2 is YNFKEQ in the germline V gene. This CDR3 is built from 14 residues. V lost 1 base to trimming and J lost 2 bases, with 6 bases between them. CDR3 residues: CASSQGLPYNEQFF. The CDR3, as DNA: TGTGCCAGCAGCCAAGGACTGCCCTACAATGAGCAGTTCTTC.

The rearrangement links TRBV29-1 to TRBJ2-1; D is undetermined. Deletions cut 6 bases from V and 3 bases from J, with 15 bases between. CDR1 and CDR2 (germline): SQVTM, ANQGSEA. The CDR3 covers 14 residues. The CDR3 here is CSVRSGKSYNEQFF. In nucleotides, the CDR3 is TGCAGCGTCCGAAGTGGCAAGAGCTACAATGAGCAGTTCTTC.

In regard to this clone: Compared with germline, one end of the junction differs, possibly owing to a read error. The chain carries TRBV29-1 and TRBJ2-3, with a possible D match to TRBD1 (5 bases). The CDR3 is made up of 11 amino acids. From germline, CDR1 is SQVTM and CDR2 ANQGSEA. The CDR3, as DNA: TGCGGCGTTGGGGCACCAGATACGCAGTATTTT. This gives the protein CGVGAPDTQYF.

This rearrangement joins TRBV7-3 to TRBJ2-2; D is unclear. There are 13 residues in the CDR3. V lost 1 base to trimming and J lost 6 bases, with 6 bases between them. Germline CDR1 reads SGHTA; CDR2 reads FQGTGA. Written as DNA, the CDR3 is TGTGCCAGCAGCTTAATGTATCCCGGGGAGCTGTTTTTT. Translating it yields CASSLMYPGELFF. Together with reference TRBV7-3 and TRBJ2-2, the CDR3 gives the full variable domain: GAGVSQTPSNKVTEKGKYVELRCDPISGHTALYWYRQSLGQGPEFLIYFQGTGAADDSGLPNDRFFAVRPEGSVSTLKIQRTERGDSAVYLCASSLMYPGELFFGEGSRLTVL.

V is TRBV5-1 and J is TRBJ2-5; 8 nucleotides align to TRBD2. The J call may be wrong; the DNA end is better matched by TRBJ2-7. Germline-derived CDR1 and CDR2 are SGHRS and YFSETQ. The CDR3 runs 15 residues. CDR3 protein: CASSLEAGVVDEQYF. CDR3 sequence (DNA): TGCGCCAGCAGCTTGGAAGCGGGAGTAGTGGACGAGCAGTACTTC.

The CDR3 bases are TGTGCCAGCAGTGAAGTTGGCCCGGCCACCTTC. This gives the protein CASSEVGPATF. The chain recombines TRBV6-1 with TRBJ1-2; no firm D call. The germline gives CDR1 MNHNS, CDR2 SASEGT. With 1 base removed from V and 13 bases from J, the gap between germline ends came to 10 bases. The CDR3 totals 11 residues.

This clone was seen a single time. The gene calls are TRBV5-6 and TRBJ2-1, with D possibly matching TRBD1 (6 bases). This CDR3 is 15 amino acids long. Germline V gene lookup returns CDR1 SGHDT and CDR2 YYEEEE. V shed 2 bases and J shed 2 bases, with 11 bases lying between them. In nucleotides, the CDR3 is TGTGCCAGCAGCTTAGGGGGTATCACCTACAATGAGCAGTTCTTC. Translation: CASSLGGITYNEQFF.

The chain joins TRBV28 to TRBJ2-3, with D possibly TRBD1 on 6 matching bases. The germline gives CDR1 MDHEN, CDR2 SYDVKM. V was cut by 8 bases and J by 2 bases, with 20 bases left in between. The CDR3 is 16 amino acids. Here the CDR3 DNA reads TGTGCCAGCGGCAGACATAAAAGGGGGTTCACAGATACGCAGTATTTT. Its protein is CASGRHKRGFTDTQYF.

This chain joins TRBV19 and TRBJ1-1; D might be TRBD1 (5 bases). The CDR3 loop spans 16 amino acids. Trimming took off 9 bases at V and 5 bases at J, with 25 bases between the two ends. Germline CDR1 LNHDA, CDR2 SQIVND (reference sequence). CDR3 in amino acids: CASFSNRGETRTEAFF. CDR3 bases: TGTGCCAGCTTCAGCAATAGAGGGGAGACGAGAACTGAAGCTTTCTTT.

The gene calls are TRBV19 and TRBJ2-2, with 15 bases lining up with TRBD2. The CDR3 loop spans 19 amino acids. V lost 5 bases, J lost 0 bases, and 7 bases stayed unmatched. The V gene's germline CDR1 is LNHDA and CDR2 SQIVND (reference sequence). The CDR3 DNA follows: TGTGCCAGTAGTTCCCGGGGACTAGCGGGAGGTTCGAACACCGGGGAGCTGTTTTTT. Its protein product is CASSSRGLAGGSNTGELFF.